These 5 T cell receptor beta chains came from one sample sequenced in a study of response to subunit inactivated influenza vaccine. MiXCR, applied by TCRdb to the RT-PCR reads, yields one record per CDR3 protein. Of some 600,000 distinct CDR3 sequences listed, less than 15% are singletons. The sequences come from PBMCs from blood, collected approximately 15 days before vaccination. These receptors all come from a man in his fifties or sixties who received an inactivated influenza vaccine.

This clonotype showed up many times. This rearrangement joins TRBV6-2 or TRBV6-3 to TRBJ2-7; D remains unclear. Trimming pared 5 bases from V and 3 bases from J, leaving 8 bases between. In germline, CDR1 is MNHEY, CDR2 SVGEGT. The CDR3 extends over 12 amino acids. The CDR3 is CASSQKRYEQYF. The DNA for the CDR3 is TGTGCCAGCAGTCAAAAACGCTACGAGCAGTACTTC.

V usage is TRBV6-5 and J usage is TRBJ2-7; TRBD1 matches 9 bases. The germline gives CDR1 MNHEY, CDR2 SVGAGI. The CDR3 extends over 14 amino acids. The V and J ends lost 4 bases and 4 bases, in that order; junction bases with no gene match: 5. The CDR3 protein is CASSSQGAVYEQYF. CDR3 DNA sequence: TGTGCCAGCAGTTCACAGGGGGCCGTTTACGAGCAGTACTTC.

In this sample, this clonotype turned up a few times. The chain employs TRBV6-2 or TRBV6-3 and TRBJ2-7, with 10 positions matching TRBD1. J gave up 2 bases and V 5 bases, and 9 bases lay outside the gene matches. Germline V gene data show CDR1 as MNHEY and CDR2 as SVGEGT. The length of the CDR3 is 16 residues. The CDR3: CASSELPGQGTYEQYF. The CDR3 DNA reads as TGTGCCAGCAGTGAACTACCGGGACAGGGGACCTACGAGCAGTACTTC.

In its sample, this clonotype was seen a few times. This chain joins TRBV3-1 and TRBJ2-2; D remains ambiguous. The CDR3 is 16 residues long. Trimming stripped 1 base from V and 0 bases from J, with 9 bases between. In germline, CDR1 is LGHDT, CDR2 YNNKEL (reference sequence). The DNA of the CDR3 is TGTGCCAGCAGCCAAGTTTGGCGGACGAACACCGGGGAGCTGTTTTTT. As protein: CASSQVWRTNTGELFF.

The V and J genes are TRBV19 and TRBJ2-2; no reliable D call. Germline CDR1 reads LNHDA; CDR2 reads SQIVND (reference sequence). V lost 2 bases, J lost 3 bases, and 13 bases lay in between. The CDR3 consists of 16 residues. CDR3 amino acids: CASSIKGRRDTGELFF. The CDR3 DNA follows: TGTGCCAGTAGTATAAAAGGTCGTCGGGACACCGGGGAGCTGTTTTTT.